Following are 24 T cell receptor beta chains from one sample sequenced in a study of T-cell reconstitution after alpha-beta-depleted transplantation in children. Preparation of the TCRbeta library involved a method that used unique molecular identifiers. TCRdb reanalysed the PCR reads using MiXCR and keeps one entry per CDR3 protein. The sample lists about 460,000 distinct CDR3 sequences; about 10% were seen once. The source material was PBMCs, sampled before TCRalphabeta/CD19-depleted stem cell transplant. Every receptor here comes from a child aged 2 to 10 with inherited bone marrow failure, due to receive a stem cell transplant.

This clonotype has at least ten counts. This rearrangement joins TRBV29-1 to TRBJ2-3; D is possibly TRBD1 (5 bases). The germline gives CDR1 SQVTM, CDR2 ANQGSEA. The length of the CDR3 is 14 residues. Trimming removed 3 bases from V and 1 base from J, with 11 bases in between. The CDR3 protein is CSVEQGLRTDTQYF. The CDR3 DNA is TGCAGCGTTGAGCAGGGCCTTCGCACAGATACGCAGTATTTT.

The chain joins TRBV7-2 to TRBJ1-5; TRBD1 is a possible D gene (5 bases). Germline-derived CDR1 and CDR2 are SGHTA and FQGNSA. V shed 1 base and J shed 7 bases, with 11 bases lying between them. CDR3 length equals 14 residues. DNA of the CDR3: TGTGCCAGCAGCTTAGTCAGGGCCGGCCAGCCCCAGCATTTT. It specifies CASSLVRAGQPQHF.

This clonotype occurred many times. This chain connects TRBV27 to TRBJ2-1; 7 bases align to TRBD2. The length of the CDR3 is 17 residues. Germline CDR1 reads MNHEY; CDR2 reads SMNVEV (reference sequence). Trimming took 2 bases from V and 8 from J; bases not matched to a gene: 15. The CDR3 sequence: CASSLIGRGLAIDEQFF. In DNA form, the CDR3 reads TGTGCCAGCAGTTTAATAGGGAGGGGTCTAGCGATCGATGAGCAGTTCTTC.

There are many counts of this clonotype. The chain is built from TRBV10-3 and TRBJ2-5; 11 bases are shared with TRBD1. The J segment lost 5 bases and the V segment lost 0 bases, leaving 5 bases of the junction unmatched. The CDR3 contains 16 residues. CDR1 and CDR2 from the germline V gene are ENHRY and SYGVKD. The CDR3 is CAISESRTGGRETQYF. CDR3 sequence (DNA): TGTGCCATCAGTGAGTCCCGGACAGGGGGCCGGGAGACCCAGTACTTC.

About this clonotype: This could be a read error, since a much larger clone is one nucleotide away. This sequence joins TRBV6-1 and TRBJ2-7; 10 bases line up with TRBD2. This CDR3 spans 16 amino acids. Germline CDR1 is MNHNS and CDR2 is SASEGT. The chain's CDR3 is CASSEESASGSYERYF. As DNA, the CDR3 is TGTGCCAGCAGTGAAGAATCCGCTAGCGGGAGTTACGAGCGGTACTTC.

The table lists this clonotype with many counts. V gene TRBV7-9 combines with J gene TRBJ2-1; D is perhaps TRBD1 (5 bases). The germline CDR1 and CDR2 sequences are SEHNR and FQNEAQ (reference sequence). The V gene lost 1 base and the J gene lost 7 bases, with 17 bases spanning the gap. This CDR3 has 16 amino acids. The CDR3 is CASSLGGWGMKNEQFF. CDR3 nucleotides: TGTGCCAGCAGCTTAGGGGGCTGGGGTATGAAGAATGAGCAGTTCTTC.

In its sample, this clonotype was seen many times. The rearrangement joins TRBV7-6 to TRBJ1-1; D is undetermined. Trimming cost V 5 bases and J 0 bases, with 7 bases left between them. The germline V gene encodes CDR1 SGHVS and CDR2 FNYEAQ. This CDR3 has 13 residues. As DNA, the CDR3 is TGTGCCAGCAGCCCCGGAATGAACACTGAAGCTTTCTTT. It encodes CASSPGMNTEAFF.

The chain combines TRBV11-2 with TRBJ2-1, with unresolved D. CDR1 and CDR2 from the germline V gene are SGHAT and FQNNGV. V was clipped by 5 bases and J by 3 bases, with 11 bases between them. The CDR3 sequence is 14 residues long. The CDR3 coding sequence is TGTGCCAGCAGCCGGTCCACCTGCTACAATGAGCAGTTCTTC. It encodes CASSRSTCYNEQFF.

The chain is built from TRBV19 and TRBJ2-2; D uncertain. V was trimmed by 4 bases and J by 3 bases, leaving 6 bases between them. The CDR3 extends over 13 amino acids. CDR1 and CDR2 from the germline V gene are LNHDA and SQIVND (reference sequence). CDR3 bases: TGTGCCAGTAGTACTGGGGACACCGGGGAGCTGTTTTTT. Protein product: CASSTGDTGELFF.

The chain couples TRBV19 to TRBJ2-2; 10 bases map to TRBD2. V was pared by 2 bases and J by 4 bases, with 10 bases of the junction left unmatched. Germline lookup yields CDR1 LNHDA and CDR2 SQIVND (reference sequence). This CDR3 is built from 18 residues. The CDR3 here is CASSISLAGASATGELFF. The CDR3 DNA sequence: TGTGCCAGTAGTATAAGTCTAGCGGGAGCATCCGCCACCGGGGAGCTGTTTTTT.

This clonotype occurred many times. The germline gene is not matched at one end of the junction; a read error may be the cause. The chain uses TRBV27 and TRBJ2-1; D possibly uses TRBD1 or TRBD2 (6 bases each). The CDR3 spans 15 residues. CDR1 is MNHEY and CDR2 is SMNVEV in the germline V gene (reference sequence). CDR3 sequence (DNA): TGTGCCAGCAGTAGGGGGGTTAGCGGAAGCAATGATCAGTTCTTC. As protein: CASSRGVSGSNDQFF.

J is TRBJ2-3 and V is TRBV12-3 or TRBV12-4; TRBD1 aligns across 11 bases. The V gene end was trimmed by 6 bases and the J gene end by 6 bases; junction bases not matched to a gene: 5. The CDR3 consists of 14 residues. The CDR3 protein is CASRGRDRGDTQYF. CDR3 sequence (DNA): TGTGCCAGCAGAGGCCGGGACAGGGGGGATACGCAGTATTTT.

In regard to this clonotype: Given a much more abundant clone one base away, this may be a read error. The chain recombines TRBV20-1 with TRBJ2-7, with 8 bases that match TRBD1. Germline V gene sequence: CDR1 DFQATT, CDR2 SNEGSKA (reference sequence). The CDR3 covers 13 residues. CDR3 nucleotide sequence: TGCAGTGCTTATGGTGGACAGGGCCACGACCAGTACTTC. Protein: CSAYGGQGHDQYF.

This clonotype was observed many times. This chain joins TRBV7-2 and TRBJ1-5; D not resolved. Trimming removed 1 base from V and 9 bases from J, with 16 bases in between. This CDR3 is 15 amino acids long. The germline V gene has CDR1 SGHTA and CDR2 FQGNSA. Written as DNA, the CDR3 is TGTGCCAGCAGCTTAGAACCGCGCCACCCTCGGCCCCAGCATTTT. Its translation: CASSLEPRHPRPQHF.

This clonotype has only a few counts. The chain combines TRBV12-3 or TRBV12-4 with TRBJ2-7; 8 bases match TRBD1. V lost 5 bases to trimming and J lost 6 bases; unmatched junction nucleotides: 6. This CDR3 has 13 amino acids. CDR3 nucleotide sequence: TGTGCCAGCAGTACCCTACAGGGGGGCGAGCAGTACTTC. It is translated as CASSTLQGGEQYF.

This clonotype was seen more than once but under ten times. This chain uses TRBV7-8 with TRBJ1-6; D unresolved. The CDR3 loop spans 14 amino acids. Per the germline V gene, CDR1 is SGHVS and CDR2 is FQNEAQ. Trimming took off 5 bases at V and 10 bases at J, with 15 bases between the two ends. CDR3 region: CASSLNRVASPLHF. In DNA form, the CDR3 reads TGTGCCAGCAGCCTCAATCGCGTAGCGTCACCCCTCCACTTT.

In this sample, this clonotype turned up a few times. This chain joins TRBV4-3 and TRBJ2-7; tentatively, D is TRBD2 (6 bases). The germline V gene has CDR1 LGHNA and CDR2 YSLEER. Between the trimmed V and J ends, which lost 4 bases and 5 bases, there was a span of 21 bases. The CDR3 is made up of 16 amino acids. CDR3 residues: CASSLGGWGRTDEQYF. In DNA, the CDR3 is TGCGCCAGCAGCCTGGGTGGGTGGGGGAGGACTGACGAGCAGTACTTC.

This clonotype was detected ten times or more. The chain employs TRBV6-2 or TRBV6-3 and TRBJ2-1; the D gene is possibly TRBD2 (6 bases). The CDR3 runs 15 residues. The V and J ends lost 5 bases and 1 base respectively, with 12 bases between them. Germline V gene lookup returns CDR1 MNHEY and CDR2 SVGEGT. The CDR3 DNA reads TGTGCCAGCAGTATAAATAGCGGTTCCTACAATGAGCAGTTCTTC. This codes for CASSINSGSYNEQFF.

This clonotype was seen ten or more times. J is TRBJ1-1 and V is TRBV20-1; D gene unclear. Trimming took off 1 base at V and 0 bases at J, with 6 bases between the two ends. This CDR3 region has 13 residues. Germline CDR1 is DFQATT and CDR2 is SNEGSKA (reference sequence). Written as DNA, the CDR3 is TGCAGTGCTAGAGCGGACCTGAACACTGAAGCTTTCTTT. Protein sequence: CSARADLNTEAFF.

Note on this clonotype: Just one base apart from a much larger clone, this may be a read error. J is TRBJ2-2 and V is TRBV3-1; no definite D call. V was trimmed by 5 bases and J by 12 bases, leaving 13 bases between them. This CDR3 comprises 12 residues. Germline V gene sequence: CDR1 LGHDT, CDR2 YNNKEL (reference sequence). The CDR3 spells CASSSLGRQLFF. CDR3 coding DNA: TGTGCCAGCAGCTCCCTGGGCCGGCAGCTGTTTTTT. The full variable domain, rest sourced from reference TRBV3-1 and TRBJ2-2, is DTAVSQTPKYLVTQMGNDKSIKCEQNLGHDTMYWYKQDSKKFLKIMFSYNNKELIINETVPNRFSPKSPDKAHLNLHINSLELGDSAVYFCASSSLGRQLFFGEGSRLTVL.

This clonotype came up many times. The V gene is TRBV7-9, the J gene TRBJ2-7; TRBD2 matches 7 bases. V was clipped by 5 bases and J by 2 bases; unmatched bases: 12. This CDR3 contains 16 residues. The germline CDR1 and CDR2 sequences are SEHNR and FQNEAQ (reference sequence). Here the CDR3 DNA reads TGTGCCAGCAGCCCACGCGGAGGACTAGTCCCCTACGAGCAGTACTTC. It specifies CASSPRGGLVPYEQYF.

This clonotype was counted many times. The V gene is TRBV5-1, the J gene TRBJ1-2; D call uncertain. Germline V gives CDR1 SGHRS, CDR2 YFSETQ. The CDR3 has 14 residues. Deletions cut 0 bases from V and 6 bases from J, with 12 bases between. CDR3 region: CASSLEIVPDGYTF. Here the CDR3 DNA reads TGCGCCAGCAGCTTGGAAATCGTACCGGATGGCTACACCTTC.

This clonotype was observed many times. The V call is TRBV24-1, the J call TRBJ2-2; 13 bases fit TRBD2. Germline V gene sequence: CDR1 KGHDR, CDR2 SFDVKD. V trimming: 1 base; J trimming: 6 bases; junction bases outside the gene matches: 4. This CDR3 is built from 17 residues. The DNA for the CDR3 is TGTGCCACCAGTGATTTCGGACTAGCGGGAGAATCCGGGGAGCTGTTTTTT. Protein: CATSDFGLAGESGELFF.

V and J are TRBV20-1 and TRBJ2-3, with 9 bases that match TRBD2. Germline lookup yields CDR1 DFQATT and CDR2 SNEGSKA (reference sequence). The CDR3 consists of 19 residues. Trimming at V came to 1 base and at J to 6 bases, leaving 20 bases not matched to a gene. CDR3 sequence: CSARAPGRAGGPFSDTQYF. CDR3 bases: TGCAGTGCTAGAGCCCCCGGGAGGGCGGGAGGGCCGTTTTCCGATACGCAGTATTTT.